This T cell receptor (beta chain) was documented in a study of T cells in Graves' hyperthyroidism and ophthalmopathy. Findings of the study overall: Researchers report that a 13 V-J model separated ophthalmopathy from stable hyperthyroidism.

The investigators amplified TCR beta CDR3 regions from RNA transcripts. HTBI primers were the set used in a first-round RT-PCR of the TCR CDR3. TCRdb re-called the multiplex PCR reads with MiXCR, one entry per CDR3 protein. The sample lists 600,000 to 700,000 distinct CDR3 sequences; roughly 14% were seen once. V lost 3 bases and J lost 2, with 11 bases in between. Germline assignment: CDR1 MDHEN and CDR2 SYDVKM. The CDR3 has 14 amino acids. This clonotype was recorded at least ten times. Its antigen is unknown. The genes are TRBV28 and TRBJ2-7; D is perhaps TRBD1 (6 bases). The specimen was blood. This TCR was recovered from a woman in her thirties or forties with Graves' ophthalmopathy. The CDR3 reads CASSFGQITYEQYF. Written as DNA, the CDR3 is TGTGCCAGCAGTTTTGGACAGATTACCTACGAGCAGTACTTC.